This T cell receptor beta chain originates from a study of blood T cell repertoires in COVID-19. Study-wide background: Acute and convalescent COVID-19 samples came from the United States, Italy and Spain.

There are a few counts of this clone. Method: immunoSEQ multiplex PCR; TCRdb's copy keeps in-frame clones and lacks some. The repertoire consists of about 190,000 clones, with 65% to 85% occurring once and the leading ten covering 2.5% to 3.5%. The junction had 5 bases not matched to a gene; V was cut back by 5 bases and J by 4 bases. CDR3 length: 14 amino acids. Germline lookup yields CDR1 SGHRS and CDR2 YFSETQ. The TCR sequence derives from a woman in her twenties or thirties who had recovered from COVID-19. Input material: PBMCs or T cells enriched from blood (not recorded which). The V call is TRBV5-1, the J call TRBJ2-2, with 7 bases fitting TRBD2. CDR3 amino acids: CASRSGTLTGELFF. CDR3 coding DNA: TGCGCCAGCAGAAGCGGGACCCTCACCGGGGAGCTGTTTTTT.